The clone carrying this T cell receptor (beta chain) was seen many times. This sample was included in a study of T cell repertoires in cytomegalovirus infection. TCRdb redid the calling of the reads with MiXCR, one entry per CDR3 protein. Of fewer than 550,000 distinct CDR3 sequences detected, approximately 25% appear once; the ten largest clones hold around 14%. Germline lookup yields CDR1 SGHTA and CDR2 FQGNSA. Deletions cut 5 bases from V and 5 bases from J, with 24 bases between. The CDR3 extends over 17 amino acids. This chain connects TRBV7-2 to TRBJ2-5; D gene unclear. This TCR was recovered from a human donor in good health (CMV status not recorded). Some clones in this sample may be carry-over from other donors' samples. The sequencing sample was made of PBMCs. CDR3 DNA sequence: TGTGCCAGCAGCCCCACGGTGGGGAAATACGCTCCGGAGACCCAGTACTTC. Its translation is CASSPTVGKYAPETQYF.